This TCR beta chain was retrieved from a study of blood T cell repertoires in COVID-19 (dated by TCRdb to 2018 to 2021). As for the study more broadly: Samples covering the acute and convalescent phases of COVID-19 were provided by collaborators in the United States, Italy and Spain. The material from the prospective study consisted of cDNA or gDNA derived from T cells, B-cell-depleted T cells, or PBMCs. Deeply sampled blood TCRbeta repertoires from subjects exposed to, actively infected with, or recovered from COVID-19 were included in the dataset. The repertoires were released in a freely available public database intended as a resource for research on the immune response to SARS-CoV-2. The samples were drawn from two sources: the first 160 participants of the ongoing ImmuneRACE study, and fewer than 1,500 subjects contributed by 6 global collaborators. Sample metadata almost always included a de-identified subject ID, COVID-19 status, age in years and sex. Where available, HLA class I and class II types were taken from metadata supplied by the sample provider and were not determined by assay-based typing.

At the junction V is shortened by 1 base and J by 6 bases, with 18 bases in between. The CDR3 has 17 amino acids, counting the end cysteine and phenylalanine. Kept here is only the CDR3 DNA, which spans 51 bases and is read in frame from base 1. The CDR1 and CDR2 encoded by the germline V gene (reference sequence) are LGHDT and YNNKEL. On this clone itself: No cognate antigen has been identified for it. No base-level quality is on record; no much larger clone is a single base apart.

Enrolling through a virtual design, the prospective study's participants ranged in age from roughly 18 to 90 years and lived across 20 to 30 United States geographic areas. In the prospective study, participants were assigned to cohorts based on the clinical history participants reported in a screening survey and a study questionnaire. For ImmuneRACE Cohort 3, a participant was defined as recovered based on two consecutive negative NP/OP PCR tests, clearance by a healthcare professional, or resolution of symptoms. Each participant in the prospective study had whole blood, serum and a nasopharyngeal or oropharyngeal swab collected by mobile phlebotomists. Over an approximately 2-month period, participants in the prospective study had the option of providing additional blood draws and questionnaires. Before DNA extraction, prospective study blood samples were shipped either frozen or at room temperature.

What the study reported, not specific to this receptor: The amount of clinical and demographic metadata varied by source and participant and was provided uncurated.

The immunoSEQ Assay, a bias-controlled multiplex PCR, was used to amplify TCRbeta CDR3 regions from genomic DNA. Under the source paper's analysis protocol: Nucleated cell counts per sample were estimated from amplification of reference gene primers within the assay. To quantify the absolute abundance of each unique TCRbeta CDR3 rearrangement, sequence reads were collapsed and filtered. For each sample, productive Simpson clonality was calculated by taking the square root of Simpson's diversity index across productive rearrangements. Imported from immuneACCESS, the table was reduced by TCRdb to in-frame sequences with V and J called. These copies leave out some clones; in studies compared against another copy, an unresolved V gene accounts for under half, and the cause of the remainder is not known. The D gene and trimming were derived from the DNA, and the V and J assignments and clone size from that table. Recorded for this sample are approximately 350,000 clones; roughly four fifths of them occurred a single time. The top ten clonotypes cover over 4.5% of the sample.

The chain links TRBV3-1 (or the pseudogene TRBV3-2) with TRBJ2-2; TRBD1 is perhaps the D gene, given 7 matching bases. Sequenced input: PBMCs or T cells enriched from blood (not recorded which). This TCR came from a woman aged 45-65 years who had recovered from COVID-19. The CDR3 region has the sequence CASSQVIGGGAAGELFF. The nucleotide sequence is given as TGTGCCAGCAGCCAAGTTATAGGGGGCGGGGCAGCCGGGGAGCTGTTTTTT.